The 31 T cell receptor beta chains below were found in one sample sequenced in a study of blood T cell repertoires in COVID-19. Sequenced by immunoSEQ multiplex PCR; TCRdb stores in-frame clones only, minus some. The sample lists over 250,000 clones, roughly 84% occurring once. The sequencing input was peripheral blood. These receptors were collected from a human donor with COVID-19, enrolled during active disease. The donor label of this sample is uncertain.

This chain joins TRBV29-1 and TRBJ1-1; maybe TRBD1 (5 bases). Germline assignment: CDR1 SQVTM and CDR2 ANQGSEA. Trimming took 2 bases from V and 5 from J, leaving 12 bases between them. CDR3 length: 13 residues. CDR3 protein: CSVEPPGVTEAFF. DNA of the CDR3: TGCAGCGTTGAACCACCGGGGGTAACTGAAGCTTTCTTT.

The genes are TRBV29-1 and TRBJ1-2, with D possibly TRBD1 on 6 matching bases. The CDR3 is 15 amino acids. CDR1 is SQVTM, CDR2 ANQGSEA, per germline. Trimming stripped 3 bases from V and 1 base from J, with 15 bases between. For the CDR3, the DNA is TGCAGCGTTGAGGGGAGTGGCAGGGGTAACTATGGCTACACCTTC. This translates into CSVEGSGRGNYGYTF.

The rearrangement links TRBV19 to TRBJ2-1, with 10 positions matching TRBD2. The CDR3 is 15 amino acids. Trimming cost V 4 bases and J 6 bases; bases outside gene matches: 6. CDR1 is LNHDA and CDR2 is SQIVND in the germline V gene (reference sequence). DNA for the CDR3: TGTGCCAGTAGTAAGATGGCTAGCGGGAGCAATGAGCAGTTCTTC. Residues: CASSKMASGSNEQFF.

This rearrangement joins TRBV6-5 to TRBJ2-3; TRBD1 is a possible D gene (5 bases). The CDR3 runs 12 residues. In germline, CDR1 is MNHEY, CDR2 SVGAGI. The V end was cut by 6 bases, the J end by 4 bases, with 8 bases between. The CDR3 region is CASRRGADTQYF. The CDR3 region has the DNA TGTGCCAGCAGAAGGGGTGCAGATACGCAGTATTTT.

This chain connects TRBV19 to TRBJ1-5; D call uncertain. CDR1 is LNHDA and CDR2 is SQIVND in the germline V gene (reference sequence). CDR3 length: 13 residues. V was clipped by 10 bases and J by 0 bases, with 10 bases between them. In DNA, the CDR3 is TGTGCCACCGCCGGTAGTAGCAATCAGCCCCAGCATTTT. Its protein product is CATAGSSNQPQHF.

The chain uses TRBV5-1 and TRBJ1-1; D might be TRBD1 (5 bases). Trimming removed 7 bases from V and 5 bases from J, with 15 bases in between. CDR1 SGHRS and CDR2 YFSETQ come from the germline V gene. The CDR3 is 13 amino acids. CDR3 sequence reads: CASYGQGGTEAFF. The CDR3 DNA reads TGCGCCAGCTATGGGCAGGGTGGGACTGAAGCTTTCTTT.

This rearrangement joins TRBV30 to TRBJ2-3; tentatively, D is TRBD2 (6 bases). CDR1 is GTSNPN, CDR2 SVGIG, per germline (reference sequence). The CDR3 length is 15 residues. The V end was cut by 3 bases, the J end by 2 bases, with 15 bases between. The CDR3 DNA follows: TGTGCCTGGAGGAAACGGGGGAGTTTCACAGATACGCAGTATTTT. It yields the protein CAWRKRGSFTDTQYF.

V gene TRBV15 combines with J gene TRBJ1-4; a weak D match, TRBD1 (6 bases). Germline V gives CDR1 LNHNV, CDR2 YYDKDF (reference sequence). V was pared by 5 bases and J by 4 bases, with 14 bases between. The CDR3 has 15 amino acids. The CDR3 region is CATSPRQALNEKLFF. The CDR3 DNA is TGTGCCACCAGCCCACGACAGGCACTTAATGAAAAACTGTTTTTT.

A few counts support this clone. The chain carries TRBV27 and TRBJ2-1; D is possibly TRBD2 (6 bases). CDR3 size: 16 residues. V was pared by 0 bases and J by 2 bases, with 11 bases between. The germline V gene encodes CDR1 MNHEY and CDR2 SMNVEV (reference sequence). CDR3 in amino acids: CASSLSRGTAYNEQFF. CDR3 coding DNA: TGTGCCAGCAGTTTATCGCGCGGGACGGCCTACAATGAGCAGTTCTTC.

The chain joins TRBV25-1 to TRBJ1-5; weak D call: TRBD1 (5 bases). The CDR3 has 14 amino acids. Trimming removed 5 bases at V and 5 bases at J, with 13 bases between. Looked up from germline, CDR1 is MGHDK and CDR2 is SYGVNS. CDR3 coding DNA: TGTGCCAGCAGTCTCTCGGGAGGGGATCAGCCCCAGCATTTT. Translated: CASSLSGGDQPQHF.

This clone has more than one count but fewer than ten. This chain uses TRBV2 with TRBJ1-1; tentatively, D is TRBD1 (6 bases). This CDR3 has 15 residues. Between the trimmed V and J ends, which lost 1 base and 3 bases, there was a span of 12 bases. Germline CDR1 and CDR2: SNHLY and FYNNEI. CDR3 sequence reads: CASSEDGGEYTEAFF. CDR3 in DNA: TGTGCCAGCAGTGAAGATGGGGGCGAGTACACTGAAGCTTTCTTT.

The J gene is TRBJ1-2, the V gene TRBV6-5; no firm D call. The CDR3 is made up of 14 amino acids. The ends were cut back, 6 bases at V and 2 bases at J, with 13 bases in the middle. CDR1 and CDR2 (germline): MNHEY, SVGAGI. The CDR3 DNA sequence: TGTGCCAGCAGGCCCGCGGGGTGGAACTATGGCTACACCTTC. Its translation: CASRPAGWNYGYTF.

The chain combines TRBV7-2 with TRBJ2-7; 12 bases line up with TRBD1. This CDR3 is built from 17 residues. V dropped 8 bases and J dropped 1; count of bases not matched to a gene: 12. Germline CDR1 SGHTA, CDR2 FQGNSA. CDR3 coding DNA: TGTGCCAGCCGAGCTGGGACAGGGGGCTCCAGGTCCTACGAGCAGTACTTC. Translating gives CASRAGTGGSRSYEQYF.

This chain uses TRBV6-6 with TRBJ1-1; D ambiguous. The V and J ends lost 4 bases and 4 bases respectively, with 10 bases between them. CDR3 size: 13 residues. Germline CDR1 is MNHNY and CDR2 is SVGAGI (reference sequence). Here the CDR3 DNA reads TGTGCCAGCAGTTCCCCGAGCGGCACTGAAGCTTTCTTT. This gives the protein CASSSPSGTEAFF.

The chain links TRBV5-1 to TRBJ1-2; D gene ambiguous. Germline assignment: CDR1 SGHRS and CDR2 YFSETQ. Deletions cut 2 bases from V and 5 bases from J, with 13 bases between. The CDR3 totals 14 residues. The CDR3 here is CASSFLDTVYGYTF. Here the CDR3 DNA reads TGCGCCAGCAGCTTTCTCGACACGGTGTATGGCTACACCTTC.

The chain carries TRBV7-6 and TRBJ1-2, with 8 bases aligning to TRBD1. CDR1 is SGHVS, CDR2 FNYEAQ, per germline. The CDR3 is made up of 16 amino acids. J gave up 6 bases and V 4 bases, and 13 bases lay outside the gene matches. The CDR3 DNA reads as TGTGCCAGCAGCTCGTTCCCAGGACAGGGCGAAGATGGCTACACCTTC. Its translation: CASSSFPGQGEDGYTF.

The chain carries TRBV5-1 and TRBJ2-5; 10 nucleotides line up with TRBD1. The germline V gene encodes CDR1 SGHRS and CDR2 YFSETQ. The CDR3 length is 15 residues. Trimming cost V 3 bases and J 5 bases; bases outside gene matches: 7. This CDR3 reads CASSWPGQGSETQYF. The CDR3 DNA reads as TGCGCCAGCAGCTGGCCGGGACAGGGGTCTGAGACCCAGTACTTC.

CDR3 nucleotide sequence: TGCGCCAGCAGTCAGTTTTCCAAGCGCCACGAGCCAACCTACAATGAGCAGTTCTTC. Residues: CASSQFSKRHEPTYNEQFF. The chain uses TRBV23-1 and TRBJ2-1, with D unclear. TRBV23-1 is filed as an ORF, its function uncertain. Trimming shortened V by 3 bases and J by 2 bases, and 23 bases separated the two germline ends. CDR3 length equals 19 residues.

As for this clone: One junction end does not reproduce the germline sequence, and a read error may be involved. The chain recombines TRBV5-1 with TRBJ2-1; D perhaps matches TRBD2 (5 bases). Germline V gene sequence: CDR1 SGHRS, CDR2 YFSETQ. The CDR3 is 15 amino acids. CDR3 bases: TGCGCTAGCAGCTTGTTAGTGGGAGAAGGGAATGAGCAGTTCTTC. It yields the protein CASSLLVGEGNEQFF.

This clone has just one count. The J gene is TRBJ1-1, the V gene TRBV19; D is unclear. Germline V gene data show CDR1 as LNHDA and CDR2 as SQIVND (reference sequence). V was trimmed by 3 bases and J by 1 base, leaving 6 bases between them. The CDR3 totals 13 residues. The CDR3 is CASSISWNTEAFF. CDR3 DNA sequence: TGTGCCAGTAGTATTAGTTGGAACACTGAAGCTTTCTTT.

This chain links TRBV2 with TRBJ1-4, with D possibly TRBD1 on 6 matching bases. The germline gives CDR1 SNHLY, CDR2 FYNNEI. The CDR3 is 16 amino acids. Trimming cost V 6 bases and J 3 bases, with 17 bases left between them. The CDR3 reads CASRRDKGNANEKLFF. CDR3 coding DNA: TGTGCCAGCAGAAGGGACAAGGGAAACGCTAATGAAAAACTGTTTTTT.

This chain uses TRBV5-6 with TRBJ2-6; no definite D call. The CDR3 has 15 amino acids. With 0 bases removed from V and 0 bases from J, the gap between germline ends came to 4 bases. Germline V CDR1 and CDR2: SGHDT, YYEEEE. The CDR3: CASSLDSSGANVLTF. The CDR3 bases are TGTGCCAGCAGCTTGGACAGCTCTGGGGCCAACGTCCTGACTTTC.

V is TRBV5-1 and J is TRBJ1-3; the D is unclear. Trimming cost V 1 base and J 0 bases, with 11 bases left between them. This CDR3 has 16 residues. Germline V gene data show CDR1 as SGHRS and CDR2 as YFSETQ. CDR3 nucleotide sequence: TGCGCCAGCAGCTTGAGTGACACCGGCTCTGGAAACACCATATATTTT. Translating it yields CASSLSDTGSGNTIYF. Variable domain in full (rest from reference TRBV5-1 and TRBJ1-3): KAGVTQTPRYLIKTRGQQVTLSCSPISGHRSVSWYQQTPGQGLQFLFEYFSETQRNKGNFPGRFSGRQFSNSRSEMNVSTLELGDSALYLCASSLSDTGSGNTIYFGEGSWLTVV.

The chain joins TRBV4-3 to TRBJ2-3, with a tentative D call TRBD2 (5 bases). Germline values: CDR1 LGHNA, CDR2 YSLEER. The CDR3 has 17 residues. Trimming left V 0 bases short and J 4 bases short, with 17 bases between. The CDR3 loop reads CASSQDPRPSNADTQYF. The CDR3 nucleotides are TGCGCCAGCAGCCAAGATCCCCGTCCTAGCAATGCAGATACGCAGTATTTT.

This clone was detected only once. The chain carries TRBV14 and TRBJ1-2; 7 positions agree with TRBD1. CDR1 and CDR2 (germline): SGHDN, FVKESK. This CDR3 spans 15 amino acids. The V segment lost 0 bases and the J segment 8 bases; nucleotides outside the gene matches: 9. CDR3 DNA sequence: TGTGCCAGCAGCCAAGATCGGCAGGGGGTGAGAGGCTACACCTTC. It translates to CASSQDRQGVRGYTF.

The chain carries TRBV3-1 (or the pseudogene TRBV3-2) and TRBJ2-5; 8 positions match TRBD2. CDR3 length: 15 amino acids. Unmatched junction bases numbered 9, after V lost 5 bases and J lost 4 bases. CDR1 and CDR2 from the germline V gene are LGHDT and YNNKEL (reference sequence). The CDR3 region has the DNA TGTGCCAGCAGCTTACGGCGGGGGGCCGGAGAGACCCAGTACTTC. It translates to CASSLRRGAGETQYF.

This rearrangement joins TRBV5-5 to TRBJ1-6; no definite D call. Trimming removed 0 bases from V and 7 bases from J, with 8 bases in between. CDR3 length equals 14 residues. The germline CDR1 and CDR2 sequences are SGHKS and YYEKEE (reference sequence). CDR3 in amino acids: CASSLGAINSPLHF. As DNA, the CDR3 is TGTGCCAGCAGCTTGGGGGCCATCAATTCACCCCTCCACTTT.

The genes are TRBV4-3 and TRBJ2-7; D is unclear. The CDR3 runs 15 residues. V gave up 1 base and J gave up 4 bases, with 14 bases separating them. From germline, CDR1 is LGHNA and CDR2 YSLEER. For the CDR3, the DNA is TGCGCCAGCAGCCAAGGGGTGGGCTCAGCTTACGAGCAGTACTTC. Its translation is CASSQGVGSAYEQYF.

The chain is built from TRBV6-5 and TRBJ1-2, with a weak D call TRBD1 (6 bases). This CDR3 contains 13 residues. The V end was cut by 9 bases, the J end by 2 bases, with 13 bases between. Germline V CDR1 and CDR2: MNHEY, SVGAGI. The CDR3 coding sequence is TGTGCCAGGTCGACAGGAGTAAACTATGGCTACACCTTC. This codes for CARSTGVNYGYTF.

The rearrangement links TRBV5-1 to TRBJ2-7, with D maybe TRBD2 (5 bases). The V gene lost 0 bases and the J gene lost 6 bases, with 10 bases spanning the gap. The CDR3 totals 13 residues. Germline CDR1 and CDR2: SGHRS and YFSETQ. In DNA form, the CDR3 reads TGCGCCAGCAGCTTGGGGGTCGAGGGCGAGCAGTACTTC. This encodes CASSLGVEGEQYF.

J is TRBJ2-5 and V is TRBV7-9, with TRBD2 matching 9 bases. The length of the CDR3 is 17 residues. Germline V gene lookup returns CDR1 SEHNR and CDR2 FQNEAQ (reference sequence). The junction had 12 bases not matched to a gene; V was cut back by 3 bases and J by 4 bases. CDR3 sequence: CASSFPGGLAGLETQYF. In DNA, the CDR3 is TGTGCCAGCAGCTTCCCAGGAGGGCTAGCGGGACTAGAGACCCAGTACTTC.